These 20 T cell receptor beta chains came from one sample sequenced in a study of human T cells and chemical hapten exposure. TCRdb recomputed calls from the RACE reads with MiXCR, one row per CDR3 protein. In the table there are about 76,000 distinct CDR3 sequences, approximately 12% of which are singletons. This sample's time point: patch test 3, about 24 weeks after DPC sensitization. Treatment given: therapeutic diphenylcyclopropenone sensitization with weekly scalp DPC. Sequenced material: whole blood, taken in connection with sensitization to the hapten diphenylcyclopropenone (DPC). These receptors originate from a woman in her fifties or sixties with alopecia areata. Some clones in this sample may be carry-over from other donors' samples.

V gene TRBV5-1 combines with J gene TRBJ1-2, with 8 bases fitting TRBD1. Germline trimming cut 0 bases from V and 5 bases from J; bases unmatched to any gene: 6. CDR1 and CDR2 (germline): SGHRS, YFSETQ. CDR3 length: 15 amino acids. In DNA form, the CDR3 reads TGCGCCAGCAGCTTGGCCGGACAGGGAGGATATGGCTACACCTTC. Its protein product is CASSLAGQGGYGYTF.

The genes are TRBV7-6 and TRBJ1-4; 9 nucleotides agree with TRBD1. This CDR3 is built from 14 residues. The V segment lost 5 bases and the J segment 8 bases; nucleotides outside the gene matches: 6. The germline V gene has CDR1 SGHVS and CDR2 FNYEAQ. Written as DNA, the CDR3 is TGTGCCAGCAGCAAAAAGGGACAGGGCGAAAAACTGTTTTTT. Amino acid sequence: CASSKKGQGEKLFF.

V and J are TRBV7-9 and TRBJ1-5, with 11 bases lining up with TRBD1. The V gene's germline CDR1 is SEHNR and CDR2 FQNEAQ (reference sequence). V gave up 4 bases and J gave up 7 bases; unmatched junction bases: 0. CDR3 size: 13 residues. CDR3 sequence: CASSWTGGQPQHF. DNA for the CDR3: TGTGCCAGCAGCTGGACAGGGGGCCAGCCCCAGCATTTT.

This clonotype was seen a handful of times. CDR3 protein: CSGGQKNTGELFF. In DNA form, the CDR3 reads TGCAGCGGAGGACAGAAAAACACCGGGGAGCTGTTTTTT. The V call is TRBV29-1, the J call TRBJ2-2, with D tentatively TRBD1 (6 bases). Trimming took off 7 bases at V and 2 bases at J, with 11 bases between the two ends. CDR1 and CDR2 from the germline V gene are SQVTM and ANQGSEA. The CDR3 covers 13 residues.

This clonotype showed up just a few times. CDR3 bases: TGTGCCACCAGCAGAGGTCTTAATACGCAGTATTTT. Amino acids: CATSRGLNTQYF. V is TRBV15 and J is TRBJ2-3, with unresolved D. V was trimmed by 1 base and J by 7 bases, leaving 6 bases between them. Germline-derived CDR1 and CDR2 are LNHNV and YYDKDF (reference sequence). This CDR3 contains 12 residues.

This clonotype was seen many times. CDR3 sequence reads: CASTWAERNEQFF. The CDR3 nucleotides read TGTGCCAGCACCTGGGCGGAGAGGAATGAGCAGTTCTTC. The chain recombines TRBV3-1 with TRBJ2-1; no clear D gene. The CDR3 totals 13 residues. Germline lookup yields CDR1 LGHDT and CDR2 YNNKEL (reference sequence). Trimming removed 7 bases from V and 7 bases from J, with 14 bases in between.

This clonotype was seen only a few times. The chain carries TRBV3-1 and TRBJ1-2; D is unresolved. The CDR3 length is 13 residues. Germline V gene lookup returns CDR1 LGHDT and CDR2 YNNKEL (reference sequence). V was pared by 5 bases and J by 5 bases, with 12 bases between. The DNA for the CDR3 is TGTGCCAGCAGCTACGATCCCGAATATGGCTACACCTTC. Its protein is CASSYDPEYGYTF.

This clonotype was observed a handful of times. V usage is TRBV19 and J usage is TRBJ2-2; D is ambiguous. V was cut by 1 base and J by 4 bases, with 10 bases left in between. Looked up from germline, CDR1 is LNHDA and CDR2 is SQIVND (reference sequence). The CDR3 contains 15 residues. CDR3 loop: CASSIVVGATGELFF. The CDR3 DNA reads as TGTGCCAGTAGTATAGTCGTTGGAGCCACCGGGGAGCTGTTTTTT.

The rearrangement links TRBV14 to TRBJ2-1, with 8 bases that match TRBD1. This CDR3 is built from 17 residues. The ends lost 5 bases at V and 5 bases at J; junction bases unmatched: 14. Germline CDR1 SGHDN, CDR2 FVKESK. CDR3 sequence: CASSKSVGQGRDNEQFF. CDR3 DNA sequence: TGTGCCAGCAGCAAAAGTGTAGGACAGGGAAGAGACAATGAGCAGTTCTTC. The full variable domain, with the rest looked up from reference TRBV14 and TRBJ2-1, is EAGVTQFPSHSVIEKGQTVTLRCDPISGHDNLYWYRRVMGKEIKFLLHFVKESKQDESGMPNNRFLAERTGGTYSTLKVQPAELEDSGVYFCASSKSVGQGRDNEQFFGPGTRLTVL.

This clonotype was observed a few times. CDR3 in amino acids: CSARLTGTTAAHTF. The CDR3 bases are TGCAGTGCTAGACTTACCGGGACAACTGCTGCGCACACCTTC. The chain joins TRBV20-1 to TRBJ1-2; maybe TRBD1 (6 bases). V dropped 2 bases and J dropped 12 bases, with 22 bases sitting between them. Per the germline V gene, CDR1 is DFQATT and CDR2 is SNEGSKA (reference sequence). The CDR3 extends over 14 amino acids.

This clonotype has a count of ten or more. The chain carries TRBV20-1 and TRBJ1-5, with a weak D call TRBD1 (6 bases). V lost 0 bases and J lost 7, with 16 bases in between. CDR1 is DFQATT, CDR2 SNEGSKA, per germline (reference sequence). The length of the CDR3 is 15 residues. The CDR3 DNA is TGCAGTGCTAGAGATGCTTCGGGGGCAGGACAGCCCCAGCATTTT. It encodes CSARDASGAGQPQHF.

This clonotype has a count of ten or more. The chain couples TRBV6-1 to TRBJ1-5; TRBD1 is a possible D gene (5 bases). V gave up 9 bases and J gave up 7 bases, with 16 bases separating them. CDR3 length: 13 residues. Looked up from germline, CDR1 is MNHNS and CDR2 is SASEGT. The CDR3 reads CASEPSGYQPQHF. As DNA, the CDR3 is TGTGCCAGTGAGCCCTCAGGGTACCAGCCCCAGCATTTT.

This chain links TRBV29-1 with TRBJ2-7; the D is unclear. The CDR3 has 13 residues. Germline loops: CDR1 SQVTM, CDR2 ANQGSEA. V was pared by 5 bases and J by 3 bases, with 14 bases between. CDR3 in amino acids: CSVSRDTNYEQYF. The CDR3 DNA reads as TGCAGCGTTTCCAGAGACACCAACTACGAGCAGTACTTC.

The V gene is TRBV6-1, the J gene TRBJ2-1; D uncertain. Germline assignment: CDR1 MNHNS and CDR2 SASEGT. V lost 8 bases, J lost 3 bases, and 8 bases lay in between. The CDR3 spans 12 residues. For the CDR3, the DNA is TGTGCCAGCCAGCTGAACTACAATGAGCAGTTCTTC. Its protein product is CASQLNYNEQFF.

At least ten counts were recorded for this clonotype. This rearrangement joins TRBV6-5 to TRBJ1-1; TRBD1 matches 7 bases. CDR1 and CDR2 from the germline V gene are MNHEY and SVGAGI. Losses at the gene ends were 5 bases for V and 4 bases for J; bases not matched to a gene: 4. This CDR3 has 13 residues. The CDR3, as DNA: TGTGCCAGCAGTGGGGCAGGGGGCACTGAAGCTTTCTTT. Protein: CASSGAGGTEAFF.

As DNA, the CDR3 is TGTGCCAGCAGTCCATCCGTAGTCTCGGGCGAGCAGTTCTTC. Its translation: CASSPSVVSGEQFF. The chain carries TRBV6-6 and TRBJ2-1, with D unclear. Per the germline V gene, CDR1 is MNHNY and CDR2 is SVGAGI (reference sequence). The CDR3 extends over 14 amino acids. Trimming left V 5 bases short and J 10 bases short, with 18 bases between.

V and J are TRBV20-1 and TRBJ2-7; 12 bases map to TRBD2. V was clipped by 3 bases and J by 0 bases; unmatched bases: 3. This CDR3 has 15 amino acids. In germline, CDR1 is DFQATT, CDR2 SNEGSKA (reference sequence). The CDR3 is CSASGLAGRSYEQYF. CDR3 DNA: TGCAGTGCTAGTGGACTAGCGGGGCGCTCCTACGAGCAGTACTTC.

The V call is TRBV9, the J call TRBJ1-5, with unresolved D. This CDR3 has 14 residues. V shed 0 bases and J shed 0 bases, with 4 bases lying between them. Germline lookup yields CDR1 SGDLS and CDR2 YYNGEE. In DNA, the CDR3 is TGTGCCAGCAGCGTAGGTACTAGCAATCAGCCCCAGCATTTT. Translation: CASSVGTSNQPQHF.

This clonotype has at least ten counts. The chain couples TRBV20-1 to TRBJ1-2; the D gene is possibly TRBD1 (5 bases). Deletions cut 0 bases from V and 5 bases from J, with 16 bases between. From germline, CDR1 is DFQATT and CDR2 SNEGSKA (reference sequence). The CDR3 runs to 15 residues. The chain's CDR3 is CSAREPGREEYGYTF. The CDR3 nucleotides read TGCAGTGCTAGAGAACCGGGCAGGGAGGAGTATGGCTACACCTTC.

In this sample, this clonotype turned up many times. V usage is TRBV5-4 and J usage is TRBJ2-7, with 7 bases identical to TRBD2. Unmatched junction bases numbered 4, after V lost 1 base and J lost 0 bases. The CDR3 contains 15 residues. Looked up from germline, CDR1 is SGHNT and CDR2 is YYREEE (reference sequence). The CDR3 region has the DNA TGTGCCAGCAGCTTGTCAGCGGGAACCTCCTACGAGCAGTACTTC. The encoded protein is CASSLSAGTSYEQYF. The full variable domain, completed using reference TRBV5-4 and TRBJ2-7, is ETGVTQSPTHLIKTRGQQVTLRCSSQSGHNTVSWYQQALGQGPQFIFQYYREEENGRGNFPPRFSGLQFPNYSSELNVNALELDDSALYLCASSLSAGTSYEQYFGPGTRLTVT.